This T cell receptor beta chain is drawn from a study of T cell responses to AZD1222 COVID-19 vaccine. With 4 bases removed from V and 0 bases from J, the gap between germline ends came to 9 bases. Per the germline V gene, CDR1 is GTSNPN and CDR2 is SVGIG (reference sequence). The CDR3 loop spans 13 amino acids. This clone was seen a single time. Repertoires were generated with immunoSEQ multiplex PCR, while TCRdb's copy carries only in-frame clones and drops some. The data hold 100,000 to 150,000 clones, with around 90% observed a single time. The chain combines TRBV30 with TRBJ1-1; TRBD1 is a possible D gene (6 bases). The sequence was collected from an adult in good health. The material was peripheral blood, obtained on day 0 of MenACWY control vaccination. This CDR3 reads CAWTGTMNTEAFF. Written as DNA, the CDR3 is TGTGCCTGGACCGGGACAATGAACACTGAAGCTTTCTTT.